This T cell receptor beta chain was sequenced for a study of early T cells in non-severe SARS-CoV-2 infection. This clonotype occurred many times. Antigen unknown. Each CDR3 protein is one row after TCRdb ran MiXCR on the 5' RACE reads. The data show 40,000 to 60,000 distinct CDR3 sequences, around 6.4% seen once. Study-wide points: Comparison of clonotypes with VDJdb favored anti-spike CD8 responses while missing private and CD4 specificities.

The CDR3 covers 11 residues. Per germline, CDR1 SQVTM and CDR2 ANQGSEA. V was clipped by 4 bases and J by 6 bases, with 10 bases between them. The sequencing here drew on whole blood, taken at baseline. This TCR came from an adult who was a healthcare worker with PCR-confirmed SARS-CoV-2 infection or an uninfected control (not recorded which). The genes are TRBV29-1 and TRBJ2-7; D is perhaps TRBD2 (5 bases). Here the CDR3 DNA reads TGCAGCGTTGGAAGGGCGGGCGAGCAGTACTTC. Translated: CSVGRAGEQYF.